What follows are 25 T cell receptor beta chains derived from one specimen sequenced in a study of T cell clusters in autoimmune cytopenias. TRB rearrangements were amplified by touch-down multiplex PCR with mixed TRB-A/B primers. TCRdb reprocessed the multiplex PCR reads and keeps a single row for each CDR3 protein, giving no DNA. This table holds roughly 5,100 distinct CDR3 sequences. Each sample's input was approximately 0.25 ug genomic DNA, 38,000 or so genome equivalents. The data also belong to a second study, concerning T cell repertoires in aging, cancer and after chemotherapy.

Sequenced sample: peripheral blood. The receptors derive from a human donor in good health.

This chain joins TRBV7-2 and TRBJ2-2; the TRBD1 assignment by TCRdb is unverifiable without DNA. In germline, CDR1 is SGHTA, CDR2 FQGNSA. The CDR3 loop spans 14 amino acids. This CDR3 reads CASSLVGPTGELFF.

The CDR3 sequence: CASSRDKTIYGYTF. This sequence joins TRBV18 and TRBJ1-2; the D gene TCRdb calls, TRBD1, cannot be checked with no DNA. Germline CDR1 and CDR2: KGHSH and LQKENI. This CDR3 has 14 amino acids.

The genes are TRBV5-1 and TRBJ2-6; the TCRdb D gene call, TRBD1, has no DNA to confirm it. Germline V CDR1 and CDR2: SGHRS, YFSETQ. The CDR3 runs 17 residues. CDR3 protein: CASSLDVPGTGANVLTF.

By frequency, this clonotype registers medium-sized. The J gene is TRBJ2-7, the V gene TRBV6-2 or TRBV6-3; TCRdb names TRBD1, which stays unverified in the absence of DNA. In germline, CDR1 is MNHEY, CDR2 SVGEGT. This CDR3 has 12 amino acids. The chain's CDR3 is CASSWGQDEQYF.

This clonotype counts as medium-sized by frequency. V and J are TRBV30 and TRBJ2-3; TCRdb returns TRBD1, unconfirmable since there is no DNA. Per the germline V gene, CDR1 is GTSNPN and CDR2 is SVGIG (reference sequence). The CDR3 is made up of 13 amino acids. The CDR3 sequence: CAYAGGHTDTQYF. Combining the CDR3 with reference TRBV30 and TRBJ2-3 gives the whole variable domain SQTIHQWPATLVQPVGSPLSLECTVEGTSNPNLYWYRQAAGRGLQLLFYSVGIGQISSEVPQNLSASRPQDRQFILSSKKLLLSDSGFYLCAYAGGHTDTQYFGPGTRLTVL.

According to its frequency, this clonotype is medium-sized. The chain is built from TRBV19 and TRBJ1-2; there is no DNA to check the TCRdb D call of TRBD1. The germline CDR1 and CDR2 sequences are LNHDA and SQIVND (reference sequence). This CDR3 has 13 residues. The CDR3 reads CASSGDREYGYTF.

V is TRBV6-5 and J is TRBJ1-6. This CDR3 region has 15 residues. Per germline, CDR1 MNHEY and CDR2 SVGAGI. CDR3 residues: CASSRTTGVVSPLHF.

The J gene is TRBJ2-5, the V gene TRBV14. Looked up from germline, CDR1 is SGHDN and CDR2 is FVKESK. CDR3 length: 13 residues. The chain's CDR3 is CASSGWMLETQYF.

This chain connects TRBV6-2 or TRBV6-3 to TRBJ2-1; there is no DNA to check the TCRdb D call of TRBD2. Germline loops: CDR1 MNHEY, CDR2 SVGEGT. The CDR3 extends over 16 amino acids. The CDR3 reads CASSYSGGGGYNEQFF.

Measured by frequency, this clonotype is medium-sized (0.01 to 0.1%). The chain uses TRBV6-2 or TRBV6-3 and TRBJ2-6; absent DNA, TCRdb's TRBD1 call cannot be checked. The CDR3 covers 15 residues. Germline lookup yields CDR1 MNHEY and CDR2 SVGEGT. CDR3 sequence: CAGRQGYSGANVLTF.

This clonotype ranks as medium-sized in terms of frequency. The chain combines TRBV19 with TRBJ1-1; TCRdb returns TRBD1, unconfirmable since there is no DNA. CDR1 and CDR2 (germline): LNHDA, SQIVND (reference sequence). This CDR3 region has 15 residues. CDR3: CASSSRTGANTEAFF.

This clonotype shows up as medium-sized by frequency. The V call is TRBV27, the J call TRBJ2-2; no DNA is available, so the TRBD1 call from TCRdb remains unchecked. Germline V gene lookup returns CDR1 MNHEY and CDR2 SMNVEV (reference sequence). This CDR3 region has 13 residues. The CDR3 loop reads CASGGQAAGELFF.

The V call is TRBV12-3 or TRBV12-4, the J call TRBJ2-7; the TCRdb D gene call, TRBD1, has no DNA to confirm it. CDR3 length: 16 amino acids. The chain's CDR3 is CASSLNLGTGGIEQYF.

This chain connects TRBV12-3 or TRBV12-4 to TRBJ2-3; TCRdb gives TRBD2 as the D gene, but with no DNA this cannot be confirmed. The CDR3 is 16 amino acids. CDR3 loop: CASTTPGTSISDTQYF.

CDR3 region: CASSPAGLYNEQFF. The rearrangement joins TRBV7-2 to TRBJ2-1. Germline V gene lookup returns CDR1 SGHTA and CDR2 FQGNSA. The CDR3 is made up of 14 amino acids.

The rearrangement joins TRBV6-1 to TRBJ1-5; TCRdb selects TRBD1, and the lack of DNA leaves this call unchecked. Germline lookup yields CDR1 MNHNS and CDR2 SASEGT. This CDR3 has 15 amino acids. CDR3 loop: CASTQEGRGNQPQHF.

Considering frequency, this clonotype is medium-sized (0.01 to 0.1%). The genes are TRBV6-2 or TRBV6-3 and TRBJ2-5; the D gene TCRdb calls, TRBD2, cannot be checked with no DNA. Germline V gene data show CDR1 as MNHEY and CDR2 as SVGEGT. The CDR3 contains 15 residues. CDR3 residues: CASNDPGLGQETQYF.

The V and J genes are TRBV6-5 and TRBJ1-4. Germline V CDR1 and CDR2: MNHEY, SVGAGI. The CDR3 spans 15 residues. CDR3 in amino acids: CASSSSVTTNEKLFF.

This clonotype is medium-sized by frequency. This chain uses TRBV6-1 with TRBJ1-1. Germline V gene data show CDR1 as MNHNS and CDR2 as SASEGT. The CDR3 has 11 amino acids. The CDR3 loop is CASTMNTEAFF.

CDR3: CASSYQGGLETQYF. The V gene is TRBV6-5, the J gene TRBJ2-5; as DNA is missing, the TRBD1 call by TCRdb cannot be tested. This CDR3 region has 14 residues. Germline V gene data show CDR1 as MNHEY and CDR2 as SVGAGI.

The chain employs TRBV5-4 and TRBJ2-7; the D call from TCRdb, TRBD1, cannot be confirmed without DNA. The CDR3 runs 12 residues. Germline V gene data show CDR1 as SGHNT and CDR2 as YYREEE (reference sequence). The CDR3 sequence: CASSPGQDELYF.

This clonotype ranks as medium-sized (0.01 to 0.1%) in terms of frequency. V is TRBV19 and J is TRBJ2-1. Germline V gene lookup returns CDR1 LNHDA and CDR2 SQIVND (reference sequence). This CDR3 region has 15 residues. CDR3 loop: CASSLRHTDYNEQFF.

This clonotype is identified as medium-sized from frequency. The V call is TRBV6-5, the J call TRBJ2-2. CDR1 is MNHEY and CDR2 is SVGAGI in the germline V gene. There are 15 residues in the CDR3. The CDR3 spells CASSPLGANTGELFF.

The chain has TRBV6-6 and TRBJ2-1; absent DNA, TCRdb's TRBD1 call cannot be checked. The CDR3 has 13 amino acids. The germline V gene encodes CDR1 MNHNY and CDR2 SVGAGI (reference sequence). CDR3 amino acids: CASSYTGYNEQFF.

This chain uses TRBV10-3 with TRBJ2-7; without DNA, the TCRdb call of TRBD2 cannot be checked. This CDR3 region has 16 residues. Germline values: CDR1 ENHRY, CDR2 SYGVKD. CDR3 sequence reads: CAISESRTLGWYEQYF.